This T cell receptor beta chain was captured by sequencing in a study of lymphopenia after photon versus proton radiotherapy. Whole-study results and caveats: Larger post-nadir TCR diversity loss correlated inversely with survival in deceased patients.

Method: immunoSEQ multiplex PCR; TCRdb's copy keeps in-frame clones and lacks some. The table has 25,000 to 35,000 clones, 90% to 95% seen once; the top ten hold roughly 0.71%. The germline CDR1 and CDR2 sequences are SQVTM and ANQGSEA. CDR3 length: 12 amino acids. Trimming stripped 4 bases from V and 6 bases from J, with 10 bases between. About this clone: Antigen: not known.

The rearrangement uses TRBV29-1 and TRBJ2-1; D gene ambiguous. This TCR came from a woman in her fifties or sixties with cholangiocarcinoma. The sequencing used peripheral blood, collected from a patient treated with photon-based radiotherapy. CDR3 region: CSVVGITNEQFF. CDR3 DNA: TGCAGCGTTGTGGGTATTACCAATGAGCAGTTCTTC.